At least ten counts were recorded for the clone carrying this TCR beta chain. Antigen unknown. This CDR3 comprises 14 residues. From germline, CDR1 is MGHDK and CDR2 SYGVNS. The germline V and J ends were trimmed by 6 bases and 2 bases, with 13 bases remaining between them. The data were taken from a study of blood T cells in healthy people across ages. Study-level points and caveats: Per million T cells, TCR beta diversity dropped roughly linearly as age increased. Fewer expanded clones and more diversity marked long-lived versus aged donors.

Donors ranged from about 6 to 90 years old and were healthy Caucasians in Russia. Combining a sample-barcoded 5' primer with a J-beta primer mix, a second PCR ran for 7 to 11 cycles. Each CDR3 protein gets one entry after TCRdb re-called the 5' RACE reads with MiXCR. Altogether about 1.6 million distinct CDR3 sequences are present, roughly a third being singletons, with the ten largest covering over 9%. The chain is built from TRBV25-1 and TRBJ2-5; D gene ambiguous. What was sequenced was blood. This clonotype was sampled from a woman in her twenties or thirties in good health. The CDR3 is CASSPPTAQETQYF. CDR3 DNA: TGTGCCAGCAGCCCCCCGACGGCTCAAGAGACCCAGTACTTC. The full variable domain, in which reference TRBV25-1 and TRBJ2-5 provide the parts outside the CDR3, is EADIYQTPRYLVIGTGKKITLECSQTMGHDKMYWYQQDPGMELHLIHYSYGVNSTEKGDLSSESTVSRIRTEHFPLTLESARPSHTSQYLCASSPPTAQETQYFGPGTRLLVL.